One sample yielded the 4 T cell receptor delta chains listed below, sequenced in a study of Vδ1+ human thymocytes. Study-wide results and caveats: In the thymus, TRG and TRD repertoires looked highly polyclonal with Gaussian CDR3 lengths.

These receptors have no identified antigens. Extracted RNA was reverse transcribed into cDNA. CDR3 amplicons came from multiplex PCR with pooled V-gene forward and constant-region reverse primers. TCRdb reanalysed the multiplex PCR reads with CATT. This sample has about 25,000 delta-chain clones, with 7.4% found just once. The sample was Vdelta1+ gamma-delta thymocytes from the thymus. As to subset: FACS-sorted CD3+ TCRalphabeta- TCRVdelta1+ TCRVdelta2- thymocytes. Receptors were obtained from a girl in the first two years of life who had congenital heart surgery.

The rearrangement links TRDV1 to TRDJ1; perhaps TRDD3 as D (7 bases). TCRdb leaves out the J gene; it was filled in here by matching the DNA to germline. The CDR3 consists of 22 residues. Germline values: CDR1 TSWWSYY, CDR2 QGS. V was trimmed by 0 bases and J by 3 bases, leaving 32 bases between them. CDR3 loop: CALGELPTVGVGIGRGADKLIF. In DNA form, the CDR3 reads TGTGCTCTTGGGGAACTTCCTACGGTTGGCGTGGGGATAGGTCGAGGCGCCGATAAACTCATCTTT.

The chain joins TRDV1 to TRDJ1; D may be TRDD3 (6 bases). Germline V gene sequence: CDR1 TSWWSYY, CDR2 QGS. Trimming stripped 2 bases from V and 1 base from J, with 11 bases between. This CDR3 is built from 15 residues. The chain's CDR3 is CALGEALGGTDKLIF. The DNA for the CDR3 is TGTGCTCTTGGGGAAGCCCTTGGGGGCACCGATAAACTCATCTTT.

The chain links TRDV1 to TRDJ1; 9 bases are shared with TRDD3. The J gene, left out of TCRdb, was set here by checking the DNA against germline. CDR1 is TSWWSYY and CDR2 is QGS in the germline V gene. The ends lost 4 bases at V and 8 bases at J; junction bases unmatched: 20. The CDR3 sequence is 18 residues long. The CDR3 sequence: CALGGLPGIRVGPLKLIF. CDR3 sequence (DNA): TGTGCTCTTGGGGGCCTTCCGGGGATACGCGTAGGTCCCTTAAAACTCATCTTT.

The chain recombines TRDV1 with TRDJ1; TRDD3 might be the D (6 bases). The CDR3 runs 15 residues. The ends were cut back, 5 bases at V and 0 bases at J, with 13 bases in the middle. Germline V gene sequence: CDR1 TSWWSYY, CDR2 QGS. CDR3 region: CALGNCGGHTDKLIF. The CDR3 coding sequence is TGTGCTCTTGGGAATTGTGGGGGCCACACCGATAAACTCATCTTT.